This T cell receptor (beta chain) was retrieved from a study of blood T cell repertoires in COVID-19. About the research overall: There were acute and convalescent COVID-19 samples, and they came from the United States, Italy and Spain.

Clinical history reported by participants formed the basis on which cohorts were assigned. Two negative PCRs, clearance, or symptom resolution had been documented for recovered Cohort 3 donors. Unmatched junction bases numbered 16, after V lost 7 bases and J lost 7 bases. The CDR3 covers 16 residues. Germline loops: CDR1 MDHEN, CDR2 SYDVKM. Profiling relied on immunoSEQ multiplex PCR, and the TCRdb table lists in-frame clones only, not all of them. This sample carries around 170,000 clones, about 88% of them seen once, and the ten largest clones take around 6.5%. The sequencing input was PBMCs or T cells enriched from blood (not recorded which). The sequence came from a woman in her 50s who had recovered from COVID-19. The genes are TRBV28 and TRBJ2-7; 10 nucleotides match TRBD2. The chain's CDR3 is CASKYPGASGRGEQYF. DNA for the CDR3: TGTGCCAGCAAGTACCCCGGAGCTAGCGGGAGAGGGGAGCAGTACTTC. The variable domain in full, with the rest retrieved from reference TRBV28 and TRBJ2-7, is DVKVTQSSRYLVKRTGEKVFLECVQDMDHENMFWYRQDPGLGLRLIYFSYDVKMKEKGDIPEGYSVSREKKERFSLILESASTNQTSMYLCASKYPGASGRGEQYFGPGTRLTVT.